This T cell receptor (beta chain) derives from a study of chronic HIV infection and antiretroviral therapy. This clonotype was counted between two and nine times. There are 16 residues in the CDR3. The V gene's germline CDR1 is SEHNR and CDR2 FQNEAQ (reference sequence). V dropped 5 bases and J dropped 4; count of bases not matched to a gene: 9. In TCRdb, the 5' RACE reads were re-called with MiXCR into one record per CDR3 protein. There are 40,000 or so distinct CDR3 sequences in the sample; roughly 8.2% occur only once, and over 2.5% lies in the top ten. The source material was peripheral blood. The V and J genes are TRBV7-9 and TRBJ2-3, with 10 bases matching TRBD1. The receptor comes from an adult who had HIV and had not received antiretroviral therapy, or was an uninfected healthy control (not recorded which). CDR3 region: CASSQLGQGRSDTQYF. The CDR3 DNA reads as TGTGCCAGCAGCCAACTGGGACAGGGGAGATCAGATACGCAGTATTTT.